This is a list of T cell receptor beta chains from one sample in a study of cytomegalovirus exposure and HLA in healthy donors. This table comes from immunoSEQ multiplex PCR, and its TCRdb copy is limited to in-frame clones, with some not included. Of some 190,000 clones in the sample, about four fifths were seen once. The sample comprised PBMCs. These TCRs come from a man between 35 and 55 years old in good health and CMV-seronegative. Both conserved end residues are part of each CDR3. A D gene is named only where the DNA matches it firmly. Some rows mark clone size as missing; the rest say once, few, many or name a class of expanded clone.

v_call	j_call	d_call	clone_size	cdr3_aa	cdr3_nt
TRBV6-5	TRBJ2-3	TRBD1	few	CASSYGTGGADTQYF	TGTGCCAGCAGTTACGGGACAGGGGGCGCAGATACGCAGTATTTT
TRBV6-5	TRBJ1-2	TRBD1	-	CATTLDRGNYGYTF	TGTGCCACCACTCTGGACAGGGGCAACTATGGCTACACCTTC
TRBV27	TRBJ2-5	TRBD1	-	CASSPPDREGETQYF	TGTGCCAGCAGTCCTCCGGACAGGGAAGGAGAGACCCAGTACTTC
TRBV7-9	TRBJ1-2	-	-	CASSLAAGNYGYTF	TGTGCCAGCAGCTTAGCGGCAGGGAACTATGGCTACACCTTC
TRBV9	TRBJ2-5	TRBD2	-	CASSGIAGAQETQYF	TGTGCCAGCAGCGGAATAGCGGGAGCCCAAGAGACCCAGTACTTC
TRBV19	TRBJ2-7	TRBD2	-	CASSIAASGGYEQYF	TGTGCCAGTAGTATAGCTGCATCGGGGGGGTACGAGCAGTACTTC
TRBV7-2	TRBJ2-7	TRBD2	-	CASSLAREASYEQYF	TGTGCCAGCAGCTTAGCGCGGGAGGCGTCCTACGAGCAGTACTTC
TRBV29-1	TRBJ1-2	-	-	CSVERGGYTF	TGCAGCGTTGAAAGGGGGGGCTACACCTTC
TRBV30	TRBJ2-7	-	few	CAWSVGSYEQYF	TGTGCCTGGAGTGTTGGCTCGTACGAGCAGTACTTC
TRBV14	TRBJ2-7	TRBD1	-	CASSPTFGTGGSYEQYF	TGTGCCAGCAGCCCAACGTTCGGGACAGGGGGCTCCTACGAGCAGTACTTC
TRBV5-1	TRBJ2-3	TRBD2	-	CASSREGGTDTQYF	TGCGCCAGCAGCCGGGAGGGGGGCACAGATACGCAGTATTTT
TRBV10-2	TRBJ2-7	TRBD1	-	CASRGTGDEQYF	TGCGCCAGCAGGGGGACAGGGGACGAGCAGTACTTC
TRBV4-3	TRBJ2-3	TRBD2	-	CASSHRTSGVPDTQYF	TGCGCCAGCAGCCACCGGACTAGCGGGGTGCCAGATACGCAGTATTTT
TRBV5-6	TRBJ2-7	-	once	CASSLFSSSYEQYF	TGTGCCAGCAGCTTGTTCTCGAGCTCCTACGAGCAGTACTTC
TRBV11-1	TRBJ1-2	-	-	CASSRDKNYGYTF	TGTGCCAGCAGCCGGGACAAGAACTATGGCTACACCTTC
TRBV14	TRBJ2-1	TRBD2	-	CASSHNLAGGRNEQFF	TGTGCCAGCAGTCACAACCTAGCGGGAGGTAGGAATGAGCAGTTCTTC
TRBV9	TRBJ1-1	-	-	CASSTEGGTEAFF	TGTGCCAGCAGCACAGAGGGGGGGACTGAAGCTTTCTTT
TRBV28	TRBJ2-7	TRBD2	-	CASSSPWGGGTPNIYEQYF	TGTGCCAGCAGTTCCCCCTGGGGGGGTGGCACGCCAAATATCTACGAGCAGTACTTC
TRBV10-3	TRBJ2-2	TRBD1	-	CAISDRDRGTGELFF	TGTGCCATCAGTGACCGGGACAGGGGTACCGGGGAGCTGTTTTTT
TRBV4-3	TRBJ1-4	TRBD1	-	CASSQSPDRKNEKLFF	TGCGCCAGCAGCCAATCTCCGGACAGGAAAAATGAAAAACTGTTTTTT
TRBV7-2	TRBJ2-1	-	-	CASSQQGRYNEQFF	TGTGCCAGCAGCCAACAGGGTCGATACAATGAGCAGTTCTTC
TRBV25-1	TRBJ2-7	TRBD1	-	CASNHLTGTGASYEQYF	TGTGCCAGCAACCATTTAACCGGGACAGGGGCCTCCTACGAGCAGTACTTC
TRBV11-2	TRBJ2-5	-	few	CASSLILGPQETQYF	TGTGCCAGCAGCTTGATACTGGGCCCCCAAGAGACCCAGTACTTC
TRBV4-1	TRBJ1-2	TRBD1	-	CASSQVTGTNYGYTF	TGCGCCAGCAGCCAAGTGACAGGGACTAACTATGGCTACACCTTC
TRBV25-1	TRBJ1-2	-	few	CASSIGGGYTF	TGTGCCAGCAGTATAGGAGGAGGCTACACCTTC
TRBV7-2	TRBJ2-5	-	once	CATPRLGGETQYF	TGTGCCACACCGAGACTAGGCGGTGAGACCCAGTACTTC
TRBV6-6	TRBJ2-1	-	-	CASSSLTSNEQFF	TGTGCCAGCAGTTCCCTTACATCCAATGAGCAGTTCTTC
TRBV7-3	TRBJ2-1	-	-	CASSSFGTKDNEQFF	TGTGCCAGCAGCTCGTTCGGGACAAAGGACAATGAGCAGTTCTTC
TRBV6-5	TRBJ2-2	TRBD1	once	CASSYNRGPGELFF	TGTGCCAGCAGCTACAACAGGGGGCCCGGGGAGCTGTTTTTT
TRBV12-5	TRBJ2-2	-	-	CASARAANTGELFF	TGTGCTAGTGCCAGGGCAGCGAACACCGGGGAGCTGTTTTTT
TRBV28	TRBJ2-7	TRBD2	few	CASQTTSGVNEQYF	TGTGCCAGCCAGACGACTAGCGGGGTGAACGAGCAGTACTTC
TRBV27	TRBJ1-2	-	once	CASSLSGAYGYTF	TGTGCCAGCAGTTTATCGGGGGCTTACGGCTACACCTTC
TRBV9	TRBJ2-7	TRBD2	-	CASSGGGGRFDEQYF	TGTGCCAGCAGCGGCGGCGGGGGGCGCTTCGACGAGCAGTACTTC
TRBV7-8	TRBJ1-5	TRBD1	once	CASSARDRGRSNQPQHF	TGTGCCAGCAGCGCTCGGGACAGGGGACGAAGCAATCAGCCCCAGCATTTT
TRBV2	TRBJ2-7	-	-	CASRRTAGREQYF	TGTGCCAGCAGGAGAACGGCGGGGCGCGAGCAGTACTTC
TRBV7-9	TRBJ2-1	TRBD1	-	CASRGPGQGAYNEQFF	TGTGCCAGCAGGGGTCCGGGACAGGGGGCGTACAATGAGCAGTTCTTC
TRBV5-5	TRBJ1-4	-	-	CASSFQNEKLFF	TGTGCCAGCAGCTTTCAGAATGAAAAACTGTTTTTT
TRBV6-1	TRBJ2-6	-	-	CASSEFGQYGANVLTF	TGTGCCAGCAGTGAATTCGGACAGTACGGGGCCAACGTCCTGACTTTC
TRBV5-4	TRBJ1-6	-	-	CASSLGGRSSYNSPLHF	TGTGCCAGCAGCTTGGGGGGGCGGAGCTCCTATAATTCACCCCTCCACTTT
TRBV7-9	TRBJ2-1	TRBD2	-	CATATSGSGGQFF	TGTGCCACCGCGACTAGCGGGAGCGGGGGGCAGTTCTTC
TRBV6-6	TRBJ2-5	TRBD1	-	CASRRDSQETQYF	TGTGCCAGCAGGAGGGACAGCCAAGAGACCCAGTACTTC
TRBV4-1	TRBJ2-2	-	-	CASRYPRMGGGTGELFF	TGCGCCAGCAGATATCCCCGGATGGGGGGAGGCACCGGGGAGCTGTTTTTT
TRBV4-2	TRBJ2-7	TRBD2	-	CASSQRLAGHEQYF	TGTGCCAGCAGCCAACGACTAGCGGGCCACGAGCAGTACTTC
TRBV29-1	TRBJ1-2	-	-	CSVGGWGGGYTF	TGCAGCGTTGGTGGATGGGGAGGCGGCTACACCTTC
TRBV5-1	TRBJ1-2	-	-	CASSLDRTVGYGYTF	TGCGCCAGCAGCTTGGACAGGACAGTAGGCTATGGCTACACCTTC
TRBV7-2	TRBJ2-4	TRBD1	-	CASSISGTGQNIQYF	TGTGCCAGCAGTATTTCCGGGACAGGGCAAAACATTCAGTACTTC
TRBV7-8	TRBJ1-2	-	-	CASSKTRHRNPNYGYTF	TGTGCCAGCAGCAAAACGCGCCACAGGAACCCTAACTATGGCTACACCTTC
TRBV11-1	TRBJ2-7	TRBD2	-	CASSLQRGGSYEQYF	TGTGCCAGCAGCTTACAGCGGGGGGGCTCCTACGAGCAGTACTTC
TRBV15	TRBJ2-7	TRBD2	-	CATSSLVASGSSYEQYF	TGTGCCACCAGCAGCTTAGTGGCTAGCGGAAGCTCCTACGAGCAGTACTTC
TRBV6-5	TRBJ2-3	TRBD1	-	CASSATGGTQYF	TGTGCCAGCAGTGCGACAGGGGGGACGCAGTATTTT
TRBV7-9	TRBJ1-2	-	-	CASSPAWTDYGGYTF	TGTGCCAGCAGCCCAGCTTGGACAGACTATGGCGGCTACACCTTC
TRBV25-1	TRBJ2-5	TRBD2	-	CASSTTRLAGGRETQYF	TGTGCCAGCAGTACAACCAGACTAGCGGGGGGGCGGGAGACCCAGTACTTC
TRBV28	TRBJ1-1	-	-	CASSLEGGTEAFF	TGTGCCAGCAGTTTAGAGGGCGGGACTGAAGCTTTCTTT
TRBV2	TRBJ2-2	TRBD1	-	CARKRGTGGPGELFF	TGTGCCAGAAAGAGAGGGACAGGGGGACCCGGGGAGCTGTTTTTT
TRBV28	TRBJ2-5	-	-	CASTDYQETQYF	TGTGCCAGCACGGACTACCAAGAGACCCAGTACTTC
TRBV4-3	TRBJ2-2	-	-	CASSQDRAEGTGELFF	TGCGCCAGCAGCCAAGACCGGGCAGAGGGCACCGGGGAGCTGTTTTTT
TRBV29-1	TRBJ2-4	-	-	CSVEADFGDIQYF	TGCAGCGTTGAGGCCGATTTCGGGGACATTCAGTACTTC